The subject of this entry is one TCR beta chain. Its antigen is not identified. Trimming removed 8 bases at V and 1 base at J, with 12 bases between. There are 13 residues in the CDR3. Germline V lookup: CDR1 GTSNPN, CDR2 SVGIG (reference sequence). The repertoire was sequenced with immunoSEQ multiplex PCR; TCRdb's copy has only in-frame clones and lacks some. The sample holds 2 million to 3 million clones; roughly 93% are singletons and the top ten take 0.35% to 0.45%. The sample originates from a study of shared clonotypes between healthy human individuals. CD4+ cells were split into CD45RA+ naive and CD45RA-negative memory subsets. Study conclusions and caveats: Shared clonotypes across all four donors exceeded non-shared ones in generation probability. Rarefaction demonstrated incomplete sorted-subset sequencing despite large depth.

This receptor was identified in a man aged 18 to 29 in good health. Some clones in this sample may be carry-over from other donors' samples. The chain is built from TRBV30 and TRBJ2-4; possible D gene TRBD1, 5 bases. Sequences were obtained from naive CD4+ T cells from PBMCs. Described subset: CD45RA+ positively selected. The CDR3 coding sequence is TGTGCCGGACACTCGGTGGCCAAAAACATTCAGTACTTC. This translates into CAGHSVAKNIQYF.